A selection of T cell receptor beta chains follows, all from one sample in a study of shared clonotypes between healthy human individuals. The method was immunoSEQ multiplex PCR; TCRdb's version includes in-frame clones alone and lacks a portion of them. The profile shows a few hundred thousand clones, less than 85% of them singletons. The sample consisted of memory CD4+ T cells sorted from blood. Receptors were obtained from a man aged 25 to 40 in good health. CDR3s include the opening cysteine and the closing phenylalanine or tryptophan. The D gene is left open where the match is weak. Where a row states a size, it is once, few, many or the class of an expanded clone; other rows omit it.

v_call: TRBV6-1
clone_size: -
j_call: TRBJ2-1
d_call: -
cdr3_length: 15
cdr3_aa: CASKNRGSGRNEQFF
cdr3_nt: TGTGCCAGCAAAAACCGGGGGAGCGGACGCAATGAGCAGTTCTTC

v_call: TRBV4-2
clone_size: -
j_call: TRBJ2-7
d_call: TRBD2
cdr3_length: 15
cdr3_aa: CASSRLGLVSYEQYF
cdr3_nt: TGTGCCAGCAGCCGCCTGGGACTAGTCTCCTACGAGCAGTACTTC

v_call: TRBV7-9
clone_size: -
j_call: TRBJ2-5
d_call: -
cdr3_length: 15
cdr3_aa: CASSQDGSRGETQYF
cdr3_nt: TGTGCCAGCAGCCAAGACGGGAGTCGGGGGGAGACCCAGTACTTC

v_call: TRBV5-1
clone_size: -
j_call: TRBJ1-1
d_call: TRBD1
cdr3_length: 14
cdr3_aa: CASSAGQGGTEAFF
cdr3_nt: TGCGCCAGCAGCGCGGGACAGGGAGGCACTGAAGCTTTCTTT

v_call: TRBV18
clone_size: -
j_call: TRBJ2-1
d_call: -
cdr3_length: 13
cdr3_aa: CASSPFPRYEQFF
cdr3_nt: TGTGCCAGCTCACCCTTCCCCCGGTATGAGCAGTTCTTC

v_call: TRBV11-3
clone_size: few
j_call: TRBJ1-5
d_call: -
cdr3_length: 15
cdr3_aa: CASSLERGLHQPQHF
cdr3_nt: TGTGCCAGCAGCTTAGAACGGGGCCTACATCAGCCCCAGCATTTT

v_call: TRBV6-5
clone_size: -
j_call: TRBJ2-7
d_call: -
cdr3_length: 13
cdr3_aa: CASALRDSYEQYF
cdr3_nt: TGTGCCAGCGCCCTCCGGGACTCCTACGAGCAGTACTTC

v_call: TRBV9
clone_size: -
j_call: TRBJ2-7
d_call: TRBD2
cdr3_length: 16
cdr3_aa: CASSGGTSGRIYEQYF
cdr3_nt: TGTGCCAGCAGCGGGGGGACTAGCGGGAGGATCTACGAGCAGTACTTC

v_call: TRBV5-6
clone_size: -
j_call: TRBJ2-6
d_call: -
cdr3_length: 17
cdr3_aa: CASSFERGSSGANVLTF
cdr3_nt: TGTGCCAGCAGCTTCGAACGAGGGAGCTCTGGGGCCAACGTCCTGACTTTC

v_call: TRBV10-3
clone_size: -
j_call: TRBJ2-7
d_call: -
cdr3_length: 15
cdr3_aa: CAISEPGSIAYEQYF
cdr3_nt: TGTGCCATCAGTGAACCGGGGTCCATAGCCTACGAGCAGTACTTC

v_call: TRBV5-5
clone_size: -
j_call: TRBJ2-5
d_call: TRBD1
cdr3_length: 14
cdr3_aa: CASSPGQGQETQYF
cdr3_nt: TGTGCCAGCAGCCCGGGACAGGGCCAAGAGACCCAGTACTTC

v_call: TRBV29-1
clone_size: -
j_call: TRBJ1-5
d_call: -
cdr3_length: 13
cdr3_aa: CSVEQGSGQPQHF
cdr3_nt: TGCAGCGTTGAACAGGGATCGGGTCAGCCCCAGCATTTT

v_call: TRBV5-1
clone_size: -
j_call: TRBJ2-1
d_call: TRBD1
cdr3_length: 14
cdr3_aa: CASSQTGYHNEQFF
cdr3_nt: TGCGCCAGCAGCCAGACAGGGTACCACAATGAGCAGTTCTTC

v_call: TRBV6-5
clone_size: -
j_call: TRBJ2-7
d_call: -
cdr3_length: 14
cdr3_aa: CASRRGLGPYEQYF
cdr3_nt: TGTGCCAGCAGAAGGGGCCTGGGGCCCTACGAGCAGTACTTC

v_call: TRBV9
clone_size: -
j_call: TRBJ1-2
d_call: -
cdr3_length: 15
cdr3_aa: CASSVDGGNYYGYTF
cdr3_nt: TGTGCCAGCAGCGTAGATGGGGGAAATTACTATGGCTACACCTTC

v_call: TRBV5-6
clone_size: -
j_call: TRBJ1-3
d_call: TRBD1
cdr3_length: 16
cdr3_aa: CASSLGPTGGVDTIYF
cdr3_nt: TGTGCCAGCAGCTTGGGCCCCACAGGGGGCGTAGACACCATATATTTT

v_call: TRBV7-9
clone_size: once
j_call: TRBJ1-1
d_call: -
cdr3_length: 13
cdr3_aa: CASSPPSDSEAFF
cdr3_nt: TGTGCCAGCAGCCCTCCCAGTGACAGTGAAGCTTTCTTT